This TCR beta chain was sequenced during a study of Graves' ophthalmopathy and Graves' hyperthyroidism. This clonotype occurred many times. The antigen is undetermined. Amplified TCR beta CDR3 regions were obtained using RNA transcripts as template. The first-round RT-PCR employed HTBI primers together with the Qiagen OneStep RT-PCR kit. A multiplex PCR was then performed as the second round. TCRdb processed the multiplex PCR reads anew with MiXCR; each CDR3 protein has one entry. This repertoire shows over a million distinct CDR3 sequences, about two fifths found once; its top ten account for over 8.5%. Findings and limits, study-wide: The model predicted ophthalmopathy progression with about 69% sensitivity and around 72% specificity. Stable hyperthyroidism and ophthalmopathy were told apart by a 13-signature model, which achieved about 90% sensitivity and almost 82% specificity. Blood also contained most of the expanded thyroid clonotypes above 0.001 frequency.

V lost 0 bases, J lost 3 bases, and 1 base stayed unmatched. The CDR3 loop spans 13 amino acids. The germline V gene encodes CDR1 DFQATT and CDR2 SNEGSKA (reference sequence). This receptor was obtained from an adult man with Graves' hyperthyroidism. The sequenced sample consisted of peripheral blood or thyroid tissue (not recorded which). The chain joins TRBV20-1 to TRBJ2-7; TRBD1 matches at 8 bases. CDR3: CSAREQGVYEQYF. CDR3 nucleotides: TGCAGTGCTAGAGAACAGGGGGTCTACGAGCAGTACTTC.